This passage covers 22 T cell receptor beta chains from one sample sequenced in a study of blood T cell repertoires in COVID-19. TCRdb's copy holds only in-frame clones and misses some; the assay was immunoSEQ multiplex PCR. The table has about 430,000 clones, 85% to 90% seen once. What was sequenced was PBMCs or T cells enriched from blood (not recorded which). These receptors were collected from a man between 25 and 39 years old who had recovered from COVID-19.

The chain couples TRBV27 to TRBJ2-7, with TRBD2 matching 10 bases. With 3 bases clipped from V and 5 bases from J, the junction kept 19 bases outside the gene matches. Germline CDR1 is MNHEY and CDR2 is SMNVEV (reference sequence). The CDR3 sequence is 19 residues long. CDR3 DNA: TGTGCCAGCAGTTTCGAGATGAGGTCTAGCGGGAGTAGTTTCCACGAGCAGTACTTC. It translates to CASSFEMRSSGSSFHEQYF.

V is TRBV5-4 and J is TRBJ2-5; 7 bases are shared with TRBD1. Germline V gene data show CDR1 as SGHNT and CDR2 as YYREEE (reference sequence). Trimming removed 4 bases from V and 7 bases from J; junction bases left unmatched: 13. The CDR3 totals 15 residues. The CDR3 sequence: CASSTGTAPPGTQYF. Here the CDR3 DNA reads TGTGCCAGCAGCACCGGGACAGCTCCTCCAGGGACCCAGTACTTC. The variable domain in full, with the rest retrieved from reference TRBV5-4 and TRBJ2-5, is ETGVTQSPTHLIKTRGQQVTLRCSSQSGHNTVSWYQQALGQGPQFIFQYYREEENGRGNFPPRFSGLQFPNYSSELNVNALELDDSALYLCASSTGTAPPGTQYFGPGTRLLVL.

The chain couples TRBV27 to TRBJ1-6; 7 bases map to TRBD1. This CDR3 is 14 amino acids long. V lost 5 bases to trimming and J lost 13 bases; unmatched junction nucleotides: 11. CDR1 is MNHEY and CDR2 is SMNVEV in the germline V gene (reference sequence). The DNA of the CDR3 is TGTGCCAGCAGTAGGACAGGCATCTCGATGCCCCTCCACTTT. Translating gives CASSRTGISMPLHF.

This sequence joins TRBV28 and TRBJ2-1; 8 bases fit TRBD2. This CDR3 is 15 amino acids long. J lost 4 bases, V lost 5 bases, and 7 bases had no gene match. The V gene's germline CDR1 is MDHEN and CDR2 SYDVKM. Here the CDR3 reads CASSPPGGGYNEQFF. The CDR3 DNA is TGTGCCAGCAGTCCCCCCGGGGGGGGGTACAATGAGCAGTTCTTC.

V is TRBV5-6 and J is TRBJ1-1, with D perhaps matching TRBD1 (5 bases). Trimming cost V 4 bases and J 1 base, with 11 bases left between them. Germline V gene sequence: CDR1 SGHDT, CDR2 YYEEEE. The CDR3 loop spans 14 amino acids. CDR3: CASSRIQENTEAFF. The CDR3 bases are TGTGCCAGCAGCCGAATACAGGAGAACACTGAAGCTTTCTTT.

This clone was detected a few times. The rearrangement uses TRBV27 and TRBJ1-4; a weak D match, TRBD1 (5 bases). This CDR3 has 14 amino acids. Germline lookup yields CDR1 MNHEY and CDR2 SMNVEV (reference sequence). The ends were cut back, 6 bases at V and 8 bases at J, with 16 bases in the middle. The CDR3: CASRRRGFGEKLFF. The CDR3 DNA reads as TGTGCCAGCAGACGTCGGGGGTTTGGGGAAAAACTGTTTTTT.

The rearrangement uses TRBV10-3 and TRBJ1-2; D remains ambiguous. The CDR3 consists of 15 residues. Germline V CDR1 and CDR2: ENHRY, SYGVKD. Trimming cost V 2 bases and J 4 bases, with 14 bases left between them. In DNA, the CDR3 is TGTGCCATCAGTGAGGGGCAGGTCGGGATCTATGGCTACACCTTC. Translated, it gives CAISEGQVGIYGYTF.

This chain links TRBV4-1 with TRBJ2-5, with D possibly being TRBD1 (5 bases). With 4 bases removed from V and 5 bases from J, the gap between germline ends came to 14 bases. Germline loops: CDR1 MGHRA, CDR2 YSYEKL. This CDR3 is 14 amino acids long. The CDR3 DNA reads as TGCGCCAGCAGCCCCGGCAGAGCAGGGGAGACCCAGTACTTC. Translation: CASSPGRAGETQYF.

This chain uses TRBV6-1 with TRBJ1-3; TRBD1 is a possible D gene (6 bases). CDR3 size: 15 residues. Germline V gene sequence: CDR1 MNHNS, CDR2 SASEGT. Trimming removed 3 bases at V and 8 bases at J, with 17 bases between. Here the CDR3 DNA reads TGTGCCAGCAGTGACCCCGGACAGACAAGGTACACCATATATTTT. Encoded protein: CASSDPGQTRYTIYF.

The gene calls are TRBV24-1 and TRBJ2-5, with TRBD1 matching 10 bases. The germline CDR1 and CDR2 sequences are KGHDR and SFDVKD. V trimming: 4 bases; J trimming: 2 bases; junction bases outside the gene matches: 3. The CDR3 contains 15 residues. The CDR3 here is CATSEGQGRQETQYF. DNA for the CDR3: TGTGCCACCAGTGAGGGACAGGGGCGGCAAGAGACCCAGTACTTC.

The chain couples TRBV12-3 or TRBV12-4 to TRBJ1-2; D gene uncertain. Trimming took 6 bases from V and 7 from J, leaving 9 bases between them. This CDR3 is built from 11 residues. The CDR3 coding sequence is TGTGCCAGCAGGGCCGATACTGGCTACACCTTC. This gives the protein CASRADTGYTF.

The genes are TRBV9 and TRBJ2-1; 10 positions agree with TRBD2. The J segment lost 2 bases and the V segment lost 3 bases, leaving 2 bases of the junction unmatched. The CDR3 runs 15 residues. From germline, CDR1 is SGDLS and CDR2 YYNGEE. The CDR3 DNA reads TGTGCCAGCAGCGAAGCGGGAGGGCCCTACAATGAGCAGTTCTTC. This sequence encodes CASSEAGGPYNEQFF.

The chain is built from TRBV10-1 and TRBJ2-1; 10 bases line up with TRBD1. The germline V gene encodes CDR1 WNHNN and CDR2 SYGVQD (reference sequence). This CDR3 has 14 amino acids. J lost 6 bases, V lost 2 bases, and 1 base had no gene match. The CDR3 loop is CASSEGQGVNEQFF. Here the CDR3 DNA reads TGCGCCAGCAGTGAGGGACAGGGGGTCAATGAGCAGTTCTTC.

This chain joins TRBV7-9 and TRBJ2-1, with TRBD2 matching 9 bases. With 10 bases clipped from V and 1 base from J, the junction kept 11 bases outside the gene matches. The CDR3 length is 16 residues. Germline values: CDR1 SEHNR, CDR2 FQNEAQ (reference sequence). The CDR3 nucleotides are TGTGCCACCAGTCGAGCGGGGGGAGCATCCTACAATGAGCAGTTCTTC. Translating it yields CATSRAGGASYNEQFF.

The chain couples TRBV5-4 to TRBJ1-1, with 7 bases matching TRBD1. Germline values: CDR1 SGHNT, CDR2 YYREEE (reference sequence). The CDR3 runs 14 residues. The V gene end was trimmed by 0 bases and the J gene end by 5 bases; junction bases not matched to a gene: 4. Written as DNA, the CDR3 is TGTGCCAGCAGCTTGGGGACAGGTGGAACTGAAGCTTTCTTT. Its protein product is CASSLGTGGTEAFF.

The chain joins TRBV28 to TRBJ1-1, with 7 bases matching TRBD1. The CDR3 loop spans 14 amino acids. V lost 5 bases, J lost 6 bases, and 9 bases stayed unmatched. From germline, CDR1 is MDHEN and CDR2 SYDVKM. CDR3 coding DNA: TGTGCCAGCAGTCTTCACAGGGGACTCGCTGAAGCTTTCTTT. Its protein is CASSLHRGLAEAFF.

Comment on this clone: An end of the junction does not agree with germline; a read error may underlie this. V gene TRBV2 combines with J gene TRBJ1-5; D gene uncertain. The CDR3 consists of 13 residues. The germline CDR1 and CDR2 sequences are SNHLY and FYNNEI. CDR3 bases: TGTGCCAGCAGAAGATTTAGCGATCAGCCCCAGCATTTT. This sequence encodes CASRRFSDQPQHF.

CDR3 DNA sequence: TGTGCCAGCAGTGAAGATGCGAACAATGAGCAGTTCTTC. Protein product: CASSEDANNEQFF. The chain has TRBV6-1 and TRBJ2-1; D ambiguous. Looked up from germline, CDR1 is MNHNS and CDR2 is SASEGT. This CDR3 has 13 amino acids. Deletions cut 1 base from V and 5 bases from J, with 6 bases between.

This clone was picked up one time. The chain recombines TRBV9 with TRBJ2-1; D is perhaps TRBD2 (5 bases). The CDR3 is 15 amino acids. Trimming took off 3 bases at V and 5 bases at J, with 15 bases between the two ends. CDR1 is SGDLS, CDR2 YYNGEE, per germline. Here the CDR3 DNA reads TGTGCCAGCAGCGGTTGGGGAGACGGAGACAATGAGCAGTTCTTC. Translated, it gives CASSGWGDGDNEQFF. Variable domain in full (rest from reference TRBV9 and TRBJ2-1): DSGVTQTPKHLITATGQRVTLRCSPRSGDLSVYWYQQSLDQGLQFLIQYYNGEERAKGNILERFSAQQFPDLHSELNLSSLELGDSALYFCASSGWGDGDNEQFFGPGTRLTVL.

V is TRBV9 and J is TRBJ2-7; 9 bases align to TRBD2. CDR3 length equals 14 residues. Losses at the gene ends were 4 bases for V and 3 bases for J; bases not matched to a gene: 5. Per the germline V gene, CDR1 is SGDLS and CDR2 is YYNGEE. Here the CDR3 reads CASSIGREGYEQYF. The CDR3 bases are TGTGCCAGCAGCATTGGGCGGGAGGGCTACGAGCAGTACTTC. Complete variable domain (other parts from reference TRBV9 and TRBJ2-7): DSGVTQTPKHLITATGQRVTLRCSPRSGDLSVYWYQQSLDQGLQFLIQYYNGEERAKGNILERFSAQQFPDLHSELNLSSLELGDSALYFCASSIGREGYEQYFGPGTRLTVT.

The genes are TRBV28 and TRBJ1-1; a possible D gene is TRBD1 (5 bases). From germline, CDR1 is MDHEN and CDR2 SYDVKM. The CDR3 is 16 residues long. V lost 10 bases and J 1 base, leaving 22 bases between the germline ends. In nucleotides, the CDR3 is TGTGCCACATCGCCTTGGGGCACCGTTAAGAACACTGAAGCTTTCTTT. This codes for CATSPWGTVKNTEAFF. The variable domain in full, completed from reference TRBV28 and TRBJ1-1, reads DVKVTQSSRYLVKRTGEKVFLECVQDMDHENMFWYRQDPGLGLRLIYFSYDVKMKEKGDIPEGYSVSREKKERFSLILESASTNQTSMYLCATSPWGTVKNTEAFFGQGTRLTVV.

The table lists this clone with a few counts. The CDR3 is CASSQLLGYEQYF. The CDR3 nucleotides are TGCGCCAGCAGCCAACTACTTGGCTACGAGCAGTACTTC. The chain is built from TRBV4-1 and TRBJ2-7, with no clear D. The CDR3 has 13 residues. V lost 2 bases, J lost 3 bases, and 8 bases lay in between. Germline V gene lookup returns CDR1 MGHRA and CDR2 YSYEKL.